Listed below are T cell receptor beta chains from one sample, sequenced in a study of blood T cell repertoires in COVID-19. Some clones are missing from TCRdb's copy, which holds only in-frame ones; the method was immunoSEQ multiplex PCR. The repertoire has 140,000 to 150,000 clones, around 81% of them found once; the top ten carry 8% to 9%. Sample: peripheral blood. The source is a human donor with acute or convalescent COVID-19. The donor label of this sample is uncertain. Each CDR3 is given with its conserved first and last residue. A D gene is named only where the DNA matches it firmly. Not every row has a clone size; where given, it reads once, few, many or a size class.

CDR3aa: CASSLTGRDGYTF
CDR3nt: TGTGCCAGCAGCCTTACAGGGCGTGATGGCTACACCTTC
j_gene: TRBJ1-2
d_gene: NA
v_gene: TRBV14
abundance: NA

CDR3aa: CASSKGGYDQPQHF
CDR3nt: TGTGCCAGCAGTAAAGGAGGGTACGATCAGCCCCAGCATTTT
j_gene: TRBJ1-5
d_gene: NA
v_gene: TRBV25-1
abundance: NA

CDR3aa: CASSPLAGGHNEQFF
CDR3nt: TGTGCCAGCAGTCCGCTAGCGGGGGGTCACAATGAGCAGTTCTTC
j_gene: TRBJ2-1
d_gene: TRBD2
v_gene: TRBV6-5
abundance: NA

CDR3aa: CASRKLDGTFF
CDR3nt: TGTGCCAGTAGGAAGCTCGACGGGACTTTCTTT
j_gene: TRBJ1-1
d_gene: NA
v_gene: TRBV19
abundance: NA

CDR3aa: CASSEGGQGKNIQYF
CDR3nt: TGTGCCAGCAGTGAAGGGGGGCAGGGGAAAAACATTCAGTACTTC
j_gene: TRBJ2-4
d_gene: NA
v_gene: TRBV6-1
abundance: NA

CDR3aa: CASSLRTGDTEAFF
CDR3nt: TGTGCCAGCAGCTTAAGGACAGGGGACACTGAAGCTTTCTTT
j_gene: TRBJ1-1
d_gene: TRBD1
v_gene: TRBV7-9
abundance: NA

CDR3aa: CASSPPGGSEAFF
CDR3nt: TGCGCCAGCAGCCCTCCGGGGGGGTCTGAAGCTTTCTTT
j_gene: TRBJ1-1
d_gene: NA
v_gene: TRBV5-1
abundance: once

CDR3aa: CASSRTVDNEQFF
CDR3nt: TGTGCCAGCAGCCGCACAGTGGACAATGAGCAGTTCTTC
j_gene: TRBJ2-1
d_gene: NA
v_gene: TRBV5-6
abundance: NA

CDR3aa: CASSQGVLGRKMNTEAFF
CDR3nt: TGCGCCAGCAGCCAAGGGGTTCTGGGGCGGAAAATGAACACTGAAGCTTTCTTT
j_gene: TRBJ1-1
d_gene: NA
v_gene: TRBV4-1
abundance: NA

CDR3aa: CASSWADQETQYF
CDR3nt: TGTGCCAGCAGTTGGGCAGACCAAGAGACCCAGTACTTC
j_gene: TRBJ2-5
d_gene: NA
v_gene: TRBV27
abundance: few

CDR3aa: CASRTSDNEQFF
CDR3nt: TGTGCCAGCAGGACTAGCGACAATGAGCAGTTCTTC
j_gene: TRBJ2-1
d_gene: TRBD2
v_gene: TRBV12-3/TRBV12-4
abundance: NA

CDR3aa: CALRRGSTYEQYF
CDR3nt: TGTGCCCTGAGGCGGGGCTCCACCTACGAGCAGTACTTC
j_gene: TRBJ2-7
d_gene: NA
v_gene: TRBV30
abundance: once

CDR3aa: CASSPRGTDTQYF
CDR3nt: TGTGCCAGCAGTCCCCGGGGCACAGATACGCAGTATTTT
j_gene: TRBJ2-3
d_gene: NA
v_gene: TRBV12-3/TRBV12-4
abundance: NA

CDR3aa: CASSIPRRNTEAFF
CDR3nt: TGTGCCAGTAGTATCCCCCGTCGGAACACTGAAGCTTTCTTT
j_gene: TRBJ1-1
d_gene: NA
v_gene: TRBV19
abundance: once

CDR3aa: CAWSSTGLHTEAFF
CDR3nt: TGTGCCTGGAGTTCCACAGGGTTACACACTGAAGCTTTCTTT
j_gene: TRBJ1-1
d_gene: NA
v_gene: TRBV30
abundance: NA

CDR3aa: CATSGGHTANEKLFF
CDR3nt: TGTGCCACCAGTGGGGGACATACCGCTAATGAAAAACTGTTTTTT
j_gene: TRBJ1-4
d_gene: NA
v_gene: TRBV24-1
abundance: NA

CDR3aa: CAWSPGLAGADTQYF
CDR3nt: TGTGCCTGGAGTCCGGGACTAGCGGGGGCAGATACGCAGTATTTT
j_gene: TRBJ2-3
d_gene: TRBD2
v_gene: TRBV30
abundance: NA

CDR3aa: CASSQGRLTGGSNQPQHF
CDR3nt: TGCGCCAGCAGCCAAGGCCGGTTGACAGGGGGAAGCAATCAGCCCCAGCATTTT
j_gene: TRBJ1-5
d_gene: TRBD1
v_gene: TRBV4-1
abundance: NA

CDR3aa: CASSFDDTYGYTF
CDR3nt: TGCGCCAGCAGCTTCGACGACACCTATGGCTACACCTTC
j_gene: TRBJ1-2
d_gene: NA
v_gene: TRBV5-1
abundance: NA

CDR3aa: CASSSVGTGGQPQHF
CDR3nt: TGTGCCAGTAGCTCCGTCGGGACAGGGGGACAGCCCCAGCATTTT
j_gene: TRBJ1-5
d_gene: TRBD1
v_gene: TRBV19
abundance: NA

CDR3aa: CASSSGALRETQYF
CDR3nt: TGTGCCAGCAGTTCTGGGGCCCTCAGGGAGACCCAGTACTTC
j_gene: TRBJ2-5
d_gene: NA
v_gene: TRBV27
abundance: NA

CDR3aa: CASWNTGTGNTGELFF
CDR3nt: TGCGCCAGCTGGAACACCGGGACAGGGAACACCGGGGAGCTGTTTTTT
j_gene: TRBJ2-2
d_gene: TRBD1
v_gene: TRBV5-1
abundance: once

CDR3aa: CASFYGRYGNTIYF
CDR3nt: TGTGCCAGTTTTTATGGTCGGTATGGAAACACCATATATTTT
j_gene: TRBJ1-3
d_gene: NA
v_gene: TRBV19
abundance: NA

CDR3aa: CASSADRADQPQHF
CDR3nt: TGTGCCAGCTCGGCGGACAGGGCTGATCAGCCCCAGCATTTT
j_gene: TRBJ1-5
d_gene: TRBD1
v_gene: TRBV18
abundance: once

CDR3aa: CASSEWGGDQPQHF
CDR3nt: TGTGCCAGCAGTGAGTGGGGGGGGGATCAGCCCCAGCATTTT
j_gene: TRBJ1-5
d_gene: NA
v_gene: TRBV6-1
abundance: NA

CDR3aa: CASSLEGGNTIYF
CDR3nt: TGTGCCAGCAGCTTGGAGGGGGGAAACACCATATATTTT
j_gene: TRBJ1-3
d_gene: NA
v_gene: TRBV11-2
abundance: NA

CDR3aa: CASSLRDRNQPQHF
CDR3nt: TGTGCCAGTAGTCTCCGGGACAGAAATCAGCCCCAGCATTTT
j_gene: TRBJ1-5
d_gene: TRBD1
v_gene: TRBV19
abundance: NA

CDR3aa: CASSPGQGRQPQHF
CDR3nt: TGCGCCAGCAGCCCCGGACAGGGTCGTCAGCCCCAGCATTTT
j_gene: TRBJ1-5
d_gene: TRBD1
v_gene: TRBV5-1
abundance: NA

CDR3aa: CATSDLHTGELFF
CDR3nt: TGTGCCACCAGTGATTTGCATACCGGGGAGCTGTTTTTT
j_gene: TRBJ2-2
d_gene: NA
v_gene: TRBV24-1
abundance: NA

CDR3aa: CAWSPTSYQPQHF
CDR3nt: TGTGCCTGGAGTCCGACAAGTTATCAGCCCCAGCATTTT
j_gene: TRBJ1-5
d_gene: NA
v_gene: TRBV30
abundance: many

CDR3aa: CATNPLTGGPEAFF
CDR3nt: TGTGCCACCAACCCCCTGACCGGGGGACCTGAAGCTTTCTTT
j_gene: TRBJ1-1
d_gene: NA
v_gene: TRBV6-5
abundance: NA

CDR3aa: CASKFRPRHTEAFF
CDR3nt: TGTGCCAGCAAATTTCGCCCCAGGCACACTGAAGCTTTCTTT
j_gene: TRBJ1-1
d_gene: NA
v_gene: TRBV27
abundance: NA

CDR3aa: CASSDGGGRGKLFF
CDR3nt: TGCGCCAGCAGCGACGGGGGAGGGCGAGGAAAACTGTTTTTT
j_gene: TRBJ1-4
d_gene: NA
v_gene: TRBV10-1
abundance: NA

CDR3aa: CASSHIGGHIYEQYF
CDR3nt: TGTGCCAGCAGCCACATTGGTGGACATATCTACGAGCAGTACTTC
j_gene: TRBJ2-7
d_gene: NA
v_gene: TRBV3-1/TRBV3-2
abundance: NA

CDR3aa: CASSSDGTGSYEQYF
CDR3nt: TGTGCCAGCAGTTCTGACGGGACAGGGTCCTACGAGCAGTACTTC
j_gene: TRBJ2-7
d_gene: TRBD1
v_gene: TRBV5-4
abundance: NA

CDR3aa: CASSWGQGTGELFF
CDR3nt: TGTGCCAGCAGCTGGGGACAGGGGACCGGGGAGCTGTTTTTT
j_gene: TRBJ2-2
d_gene: TRBD1
v_gene: TRBV5-4
abundance: NA

CDR3aa: CASSEPQGSEAFF
CDR3nt: TGTGCCAGCAGTGAACCCCAGGGCTCCGAAGCTTTCTTT
j_gene: TRBJ1-1
d_gene: NA
v_gene: TRBV2
abundance: few

CDR3aa: CASSLGTGSPLHF
CDR3nt: TGTGCCAGCAGCCTCGGGACAGGCTCACCCCTCCACTTT
j_gene: TRBJ1-6
d_gene: TRBD1
v_gene: TRBV9
abundance: NA

CDR3aa: CASSLVGDRNEKLFF
CDR3nt: TGCGCCAGCAGCTTGGTGGGTGACAGAAATGAAAAACTGTTTTTT
j_gene: TRBJ1-4
d_gene: NA
v_gene: TRBV5-1
abundance: NA

CDR3aa: CASSTGRGTGRLPFYGYTF
CDR3nt: TGTGCCAGTAGTACCGGCCGCGGGACAGGGCGCCTTCCCTTCTATGGCTACACCTTC
j_gene: TRBJ1-2
d_gene: TRBD1
v_gene: TRBV19
abundance: NA

CDR3aa: CASSQTSGGRDTQYF
CDR3nt: TGCGCCAGCAGCCAAACTAGCGGGGGCAGAGATACGCAGTATTTT
j_gene: TRBJ2-3
d_gene: TRBD2
v_gene: TRBV4-1
abundance: NA

CDR3aa: CASSPRGGSGETQYF
CDR3nt: TGTGCCAGCAGCCCACGGGGGGGCAGCGGGGAGACCCAGTACTTC
j_gene: TRBJ2-5
d_gene: TRBD2
v_gene: TRBV7-8
abundance: few

CDR3aa: CASSLRGGTNTGELFF
CDR3nt: TGTGCCAGCAGTTTGAGGGGGGGAACGAACACCGGGGAGCTGTTTTTT
j_gene: TRBJ2-2
d_gene: NA
v_gene: TRBV27
abundance: NA

CDR3aa: CASSTGQGTDTQYF
CDR3nt: TGTGCCAGTAGCACGGGACAGGGGACAGATACGCAGTATTTT
j_gene: TRBJ2-3
d_gene: TRBD1
v_gene: TRBV19
abundance: NA

CDR3aa: CASSIAGTTSEQFF
CDR3nt: TGTGCCAGTAGTATAGCAGGGACTACCTCGGAGCAGTTCTTC
j_gene: TRBJ2-1
d_gene: TRBD2
v_gene: TRBV19
abundance: NA

CDR3aa: CASTRRGTDYYGYTF
CDR3nt: TGTGCCAGCACCCGAAGGGGGACGGACTACTATGGCTACACCTTC
j_gene: TRBJ1-2
d_gene: NA
v_gene: TRBV2
abundance: NA

CDR3aa: CASRLGGLNTEAFF
CDR3nt: TGTGCCAGCAGGCTCGGGGGACTGAACACTGAAGCTTTCTTT
j_gene: TRBJ1-1
d_gene: NA
v_gene: TRBV5-4
abundance: NA

CDR3aa: CASRILGANEQFF
CDR3nt: TGTGCCAGCAGGATCCTTGGAGCCAATGAGCAGTTCTTC
j_gene: TRBJ2-1
d_gene: NA
v_gene: TRBV12-3/TRBV12-4
abundance: once

CDR3aa: CAWSPTPLGRRNTEAFF
CDR3nt: TGTGCCTGGAGTCCAACCCCTTTAGGAAGGAGGAACACTGAAGCTTTCTTT
j_gene: TRBJ1-1
d_gene: NA
v_gene: TRBV30
abundance: NA

CDR3aa: CASSTLAGAEDTQYF
CDR3nt: TGTGCCAGTAGTACGTTAGCGGGGGCGGAAGATACGCAGTATTTT
j_gene: TRBJ2-3
d_gene: TRBD2
v_gene: TRBV19
abundance: NA

CDR3aa: CASSLGRAGGTEAFF
CDR3nt: TGTGCCAGCAGCCTGGGGAGGGCCGGGGGTACTGAAGCTTTCTTT
j_gene: TRBJ1-1
d_gene: NA
v_gene: TRBV11-2
abundance: NA

CDR3aa: CASSLRTEREKLFF
CDR3nt: TGTGCCAGCAGCTTAAGGACAGAGAGGGAAAAACTGTTTTTT
j_gene: TRBJ1-4
d_gene: NA
v_gene: TRBV7-8
abundance: NA

CDR3aa: CAISGYGENQPQHF
CDR3nt: TGTGCCATCAGTGGCTACGGGGAGAATCAGCCCCAGCATTTT
j_gene: TRBJ1-5
d_gene: NA
v_gene: TRBV10-3
abundance: NA

CDR3aa: CASSLKWGGAEAFF
CDR3nt: TGTGCCAGCAGCCTGAAGTGGGGGGGGGCGGAAGCTTTCTTT
j_gene: TRBJ1-1
d_gene: NA
v_gene: TRBV7-2
abundance: NA

CDR3aa: CAISKQALSSGNTIYF
CDR3nt: TGTGCCATCAGTAAACAGGCTTTAAGCTCTGGAAACACCATATATTTT
j_gene: TRBJ1-3
d_gene: NA
v_gene: TRBV10-3
abundance: NA